The 11 T cell receptor beta chains below all came from one sample that was sequenced in a study of T cells after posttransplantation cyclophosphamide. Clones were read by immunoSEQ multiplex PCR, and TCRdb kept only the in-frame ones, dropping some. The table shows about 16,000 clones, with roughly 85% occurring only once. Control samples came 1 year after myeloablative marrow transplants with methotrexate plus calcineurin inhibitor. The input for sequencing was PBMCs, taken after allogeneic stem cell transplant with calcineurin inhibitor and methotrexate. All receptors derive from a female patient between 18 and 30 years old who received an allogeneic stem cell transplant from an unrelated donor, was CMV-positive, and had acute and chronic GVHD. The graft donor may be the source of some T cells.

A remark on this clone: Its ends do not fully match the called genes, so a read error is possible. The gene calls are TRBV11-2 and TRBJ2-1; TRBD2 is a possible D gene (5 bases). Germline V gives CDR1 SGHAT, CDR2 FQNNGV. CDR3 size: 14 residues. The CDR3 spells CASTLGSSYNEQFF. Here the CDR3 DNA reads TGTGCCAGCACCTTAGGGAGCTCCTACAATGAGCAGTTCTTC.

The gene calls are TRBV9 and TRBJ2-5; the match to TRBD1 covers 8 bases. Matching the DNA end better, TRBJ2-7 makes the J call doubtful. The CDR3 loop spans 15 amino acids. Germline V CDR1 and CDR2: SGDLS, YYNGEE. Here the CDR3 reads CASSVGVTGGYEQYF. CDR3 bases: TGTGCCAGCAGCGTAGGGGTTACAGGGGGCTACGAGCAGTACTTC.

V usage is TRBV5-1 and J usage is TRBJ2-5; 13 positions agree with TRBD2. The length of the CDR3 is 17 residues. CDR1 and CDR2 (germline): SGHRS, YFSETQ. V lost 4 bases, J lost 4 bases, and 10 bases stayed unmatched. CDR3: CASSRLAGGLGIETQYF. In DNA, the CDR3 is TGCGCCAGCAGCAGACTAGCGGGAGGCTTAGGCATAGAGACCCAGTACTTC.

The chain recombines TRBV5-8 with TRBJ2-7; 10 bases fit TRBD2. Germline lookup yields CDR1 SGHTS and CDR2 YDEGEE. With 3 bases clipped from V and 4 bases from J, the junction kept 10 bases outside the gene matches. This CDR3 has 16 amino acids. The CDR3 nucleotides are TGTGCCAGCAGCTGGGGACTAGCGCATGATACGTACGAGCAGTACTTC. It specifies CASSWGLAHDTYEQYF.

This clone was seen a single time. J is TRBJ1-5 and V is TRBV6-1; 8 bases are a match to TRBD1. CDR3 length: 13 amino acids. V dropped 5 bases and J dropped 8; count of bases not matched to a gene: 5. Germline V gene data show CDR1 as MNHNS and CDR2 as SASEGT. The CDR3 region has the DNA TGTGCCAGCAGTCGACAGGGGTTGGAGCCCCAGCATTTT. Amino acids: CASSRQGLEPQHF.

This clone was picked up one time. The chain combines TRBV7-9 with TRBJ1-2; 7 nucleotides match TRBD1. There are 13 residues in the CDR3. Germline values: CDR1 SEHNR, CDR2 FQNEAQ (reference sequence). The ends lost 1 base at V and 6 bases at J; junction bases unmatched: 2. CDR3 protein: CASSLGTGDGYTF. Here the CDR3 DNA reads TGTGCCAGCAGCTTAGGGACAGGCGATGGCTACACCTTC. Together with reference TRBV7-9 and TRBJ1-2, the CDR3 gives the full variable domain: DTGVSQNPRHKITKRGQNVTFRCDPISEHNRLYWYRQTLGQGPEFLTYFQNEAQLEKSRLLSDRFSAERPKGSFSTLEIQRTEQGDSAMYLCASSLGTGDGYTFGSGTRLTVV.

V and J are TRBV7-9 and TRBJ2-5; the match to TRBD1 covers 7 bases. The junction had 3 bases not matched to a gene; V was cut back by 1 base and J by 4 bases. CDR3 length equals 14 residues. Looked up from germline, CDR1 is SEHNR and CDR2 is FQNEAQ (reference sequence). CDR3 region: CASSLEGGGETQYF. The DNA for the CDR3 is TGTGCCAGCAGCTTAGAAGGGGGCGGAGAGACCCAGTACTTC.

The V and J genes are TRBV11-2 and TRBJ2-1; maybe TRBD2 (5 bases). V was pared by 5 bases and J by 6 bases, with 8 bases between. The CDR3 consists of 12 residues. The germline gives CDR1 SGHAT, CDR2 FQNNGV. CDR3 sequence (DNA): TGTGCCAGCAGCACGGGATTCAATGAGCAGTTCTTC. Translation gives CASSTGFNEQFF.

The chain employs TRBV5-1 and TRBJ2-2, with 7 bases that match TRBD1. The germline V gene has CDR1 SGHRS and CDR2 YFSETQ. Trimming took 1 base from V and 0 from J; bases not matched to a gene: 9. CDR3 size: 18 residues. The CDR3 loop is CASSLTGTVASNTGELFF. CDR3 DNA: TGCGCCAGCAGCTTGACCGGGACAGTAGCTTCGAACACCGGGGAGCTGTTTTTT.

The chain joins TRBV5-1 to TRBJ2-7, with 14 nucleotides matching TRBD2. This CDR3 spans 16 amino acids. CDR1 is SGHRS and CDR2 is YFSETQ in the germline V gene. V shed 4 bases, J shed 2 bases, and the junction held 5 bases outside the gene matches. This chain's CDR3 is CASSPRTSGRTYEQYF. The CDR3 DNA follows: TGCGCCAGCAGCCCCCGGACTAGCGGGAGGACCTACGAGCAGTACTTC.

This clone was counted a few times. This chain connects TRBV6-1 to TRBJ1-1; possible D gene TRBD1, 6 bases. The germline V and J ends were trimmed by 8 bases and 8 bases, with 12 bases remaining between them. The germline V gene encodes CDR1 MNHNS and CDR2 SASEGT. The CDR3 is made up of 11 amino acids. The CDR3 spells CASSGGREAFF. The CDR3 DNA follows: TGTGCCAGCTCCGGGGGGCGGGAAGCTTTCTTT.